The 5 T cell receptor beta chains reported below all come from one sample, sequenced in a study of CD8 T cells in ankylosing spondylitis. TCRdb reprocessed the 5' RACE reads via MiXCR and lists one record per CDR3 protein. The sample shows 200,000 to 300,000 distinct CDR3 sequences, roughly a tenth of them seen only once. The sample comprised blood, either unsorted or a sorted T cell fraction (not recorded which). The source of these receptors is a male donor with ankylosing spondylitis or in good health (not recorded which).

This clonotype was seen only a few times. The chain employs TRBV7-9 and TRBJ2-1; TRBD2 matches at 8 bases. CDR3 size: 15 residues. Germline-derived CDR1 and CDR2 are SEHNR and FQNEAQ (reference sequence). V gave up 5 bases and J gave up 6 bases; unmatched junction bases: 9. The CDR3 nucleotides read TGTGCCAGCAGCCACACCGGGAGGGGGTTCAATGAGCAGTTCTTC. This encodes CASSHTGRGFNEQFF.

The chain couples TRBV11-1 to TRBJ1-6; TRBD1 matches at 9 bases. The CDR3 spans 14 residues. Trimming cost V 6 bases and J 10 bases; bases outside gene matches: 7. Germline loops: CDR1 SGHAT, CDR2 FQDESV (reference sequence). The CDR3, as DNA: TGTGCCAGCAGTTCGACAGGGGGTAACTCACCCCTCCACTTT. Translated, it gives CASSSTGGNSPLHF.

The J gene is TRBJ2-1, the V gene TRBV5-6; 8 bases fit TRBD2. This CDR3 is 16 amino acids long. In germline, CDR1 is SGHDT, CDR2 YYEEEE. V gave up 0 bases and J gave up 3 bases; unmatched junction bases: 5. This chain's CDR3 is CASSLGFTSGYNEQFF. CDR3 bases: TGTGCCAGCAGCTTGGGTTTTACTAGCGGCTACAATGAGCAGTTCTTC.

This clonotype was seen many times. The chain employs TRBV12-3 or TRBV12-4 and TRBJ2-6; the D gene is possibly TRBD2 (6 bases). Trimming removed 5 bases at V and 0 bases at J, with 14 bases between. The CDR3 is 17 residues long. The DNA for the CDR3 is TGTGCCAGCAGTCCGGGCGGGGCTAACTCTGGGGCCAACGTCCTGACTTTC. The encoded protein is CASSPGGANSGANVLTF.

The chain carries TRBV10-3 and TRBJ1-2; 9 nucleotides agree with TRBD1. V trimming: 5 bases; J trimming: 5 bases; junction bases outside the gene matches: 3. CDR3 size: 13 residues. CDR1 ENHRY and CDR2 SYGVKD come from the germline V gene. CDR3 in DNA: TGTGCCATCAGTTCACAGGGGGCGTATGGCTACACCTTC. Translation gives CAISSQGAYGYTF.